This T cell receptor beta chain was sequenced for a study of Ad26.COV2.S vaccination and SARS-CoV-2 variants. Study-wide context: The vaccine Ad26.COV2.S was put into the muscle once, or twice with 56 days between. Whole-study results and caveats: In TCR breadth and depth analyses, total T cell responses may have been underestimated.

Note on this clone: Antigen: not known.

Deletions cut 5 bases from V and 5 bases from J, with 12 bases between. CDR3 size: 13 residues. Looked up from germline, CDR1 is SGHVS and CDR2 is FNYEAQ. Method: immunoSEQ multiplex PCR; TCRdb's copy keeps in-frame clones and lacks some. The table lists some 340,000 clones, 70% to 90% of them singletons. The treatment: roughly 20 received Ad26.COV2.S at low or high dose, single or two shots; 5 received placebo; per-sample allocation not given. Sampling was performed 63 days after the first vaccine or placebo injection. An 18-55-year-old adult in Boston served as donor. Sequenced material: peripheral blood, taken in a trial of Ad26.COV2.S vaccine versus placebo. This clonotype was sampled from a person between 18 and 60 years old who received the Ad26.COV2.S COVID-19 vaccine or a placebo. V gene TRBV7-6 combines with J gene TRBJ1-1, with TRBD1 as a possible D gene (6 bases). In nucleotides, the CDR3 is TGTGCCAGCAGCCTCCGGGACATGACTGAAGCTTTCTTT. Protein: CASSLRDMTEAFF.